This T cell receptor (beta chain) was obtained from a study of cytomegalovirus exposure and HLA in healthy donors. Study-wide points: Differences between HLA loci emerged in a later analysis of TCR association rates, with DRB1 most and HLA-C fewest.

A single count supports this clone. The antigen is not known. PCR was performed using 60 Vbeta and 13 Jbeta primers. Only in-frame clones appear in the TCRdb table, and some are missing; sequencing was by immunoSEQ multiplex PCR. There are approximately 90,000 clones in the sample; about 77% occur only once, and 4.5% to 5% lies in the top ten. The ends lost 3 bases at V and 4 bases at J; junction bases unmatched: 17. The CDR3 length is 18 residues. Germline assignment: CDR1 MGHRA and CDR2 YSYEKL. This receptor was identified in a woman in her thirties or forties in good health and CMV-seronegative. Sample: PBMCs. The chain combines TRBV4-1 with TRBJ1-1, with 7 bases fitting TRBD1. The CDR3 bases are TGCGCCAGCAGCCAGAGGGAGCAGGGGGGAATTCAGGGCACTGAAGCTTTCTTT. It translates to CASSQREQGGIQGTEAFF.